These 27 T cell receptor beta chains were all obtained from the same sample, sequenced in a study of tissue T cells after allogeneic stem cell transplantation. Method: immunoSEQ multiplex PCR; TCRdb's copy keeps in-frame clones and lacks some. This table holds 40,000 to 60,000 clones, around 70% found once. Sequenced material: sorted cells pooled from one or two spleens. These receptors all come from a pool of C57BL/6 mice in good health.

A word on this clone: Gene names and germline refer to mouse. Read data end 1 residue before the CDR3 end; the end is taken from the germline J gene. The rearrangement uses TRBV2 and TRBJ2-7; D is possibly TRBD2 (6 bases). V lost 1 base to trimming and J lost 0 bases, with 10 bases between them. The V gene's germline CDR1 is LGHNA and CDR2 YSYQKL. CDR3 length equals 15 residues. CDR3 loop: CASSQGRDYSYEQYF. CDR3 DNA, as far as it was read: TGTGCCAGCAGCCAAGGGCGGGACTACTCCTATGAACAGTAC.

Details on this clone: Any gene name here is a mouse gene name. The missing CDR3 end, 1 residue past where the read stops, is filled in from the germline J gene. The chain carries TRBV29 and TRBJ2-3; D remains ambiguous. CDR1 MSHET and CDR2 SYDVDS come from the germline V gene. The CDR3 has 13 amino acids. Trimming removed 4 bases at V and 1 base at J, with 6 bases between. CDR3 bases read: TGTGCTAGCAGTTCCGGGCGTGCAGAAACGCTGTAT. The encoded protein is CASSSGRAETLY. The full-length CDR3 reads as CASSSGRAETLYF.

Notes on this clone: The listed genes are named as in mouse. The sequence runs out 1 residue before the end of the CDR3; the remainder is reconstructed from the germline J gene. The rearrangement uses TRBV4 and TRBJ1-6; D uncertain. TRBJ1-6 is classed as an ORF, of uncertain function. This CDR3 is 13 amino acids long. The V end was cut by 5 bases, the J end by 4 bases, with 6 bases between. From germline, CDR1 is LGHDT and CDR2 YNNKQL (reference sequence). The CDR3 sequence is CASSPIYNSPLYF. The covered CDR3 bases are TGTGCCAGCAGCCCGATTTATAATTCGCCCCTCTAC.

In regard to this clone: Germline and genes here are mouse. The CDR3 extends 1 residue past the end of the read, so its final part is completed from the germline J gene. The chain couples TRBV13-2 to TRBJ2-5; 9 bases map to TRBD2. With 1 base clipped from V and 2 bases from J, the junction kept 5 bases outside the gene matches. CDR1 and CDR2 from the germline V gene are NNHNN and SYGAGS (reference sequence). This CDR3 is built from 16 residues. The CDR3 here is CASGDLGGRRQDTQYF. The part of the CDR3 DNA that was read is TGTGCCAGCGGTGATTTGGGGGGGCGCCGCCAAGACACCCAGTAC.

In regard to this clone: Any gene name here is a mouse gene name. The CDR3 extends 1 residue past the end of the read, so its final part is completed from the germline J gene. The chain combines TRBV5 with TRBJ2-7, with 9 bases identical to TRBD2. Trimming at V came to 4 bases and at J to 4 bases, leaving 5 bases not matched to a gene. This CDR3 is 14 amino acids long. Germline V lookup: CDR1 LGHNA, CDR2 YNLKQL (reference sequence). The CDR3 reads CASSLGTGWYEQYF. The CDR3 bases that were read are TGTGCCAGCAGCCTCGGGACTGGGTGGTATGAACAGTAC.

Turning to this clone: Gene names refer to mouse genes. The read is 1 residue too short to cover the CDR3 end, so that end is filled in from the germline J gene. V gene TRBV13-1 combines with J gene TRBJ2-1; 7 bases agree with TRBD2. Trimming took 6 bases from V and 1 from J; bases not matched to a gene: 1. The CDR3 has 13 residues. Germline CDR1 is NSHNY and CDR2 is SYGAGN. CDR3 bases read: TGTGCCAGCAAGACTGGGAACTATGCTGAGCAGTTC. Residues: CASKTGNYAEQF. The full CDR3 protein reads CASKTGNYAEQFF.

For this clone: The gene symbols are mouse symbols. Read data end 1 residue before the CDR3 end; the end is taken from the germline J gene. The chain links TRBV4 to TRBJ1-5, with TRBD1 matching 7 bases. Germline-derived CDR1 and CDR2 are LGHDT and YNNKQL (reference sequence). J lost 0 bases, V lost 4 bases, and 3 bases had no gene match. This CDR3 contains 15 residues. The CDR3 sequence: CASSLGTANNQAPLF. The DNA read from the CDR3 is TGTGCCAGCAGCTTAGGGACAGCTAACAACCAGGCTCCGCTT. Filled out from reference TRBV4 and TRBJ1-5, the complete variable domain reads ETAVFQTPNYHVTQVGNEVSFNCKQTLGHDTMYWYKQDSKKLLKIMFSYNNKQLIVNETVPRRFSPQSSDKAHLNLRIKSVEPEDSAVYLCASSLGTANNQAPLFGEGTRLSVL.

About this clone itself: Mouse gene names and germline throughout. CDR3 amino acids: CGARDPGGAGQYF. The DNA read from the CDR3 is TGTGGTGCTAGGGATCCTGGGGGGGCGGGACAGTAC. The V call is TRBV20, the J call TRBJ2-7, with 10 bases lining up with TRBD2. The read ends 1 residue before the CDR3 terminus; that terminus is restored from the germline J gene. From germline, CDR1 is GFQATS and CDR2 STVNSAI. The CDR3 is made up of 13 amino acids. The V gene end was trimmed by 0 bases and the J gene end by 9 bases; junction bases not matched to a gene: 5.

The table lists this clone with a few counts. Mouse names are used for the genes. From the germline J gene comes the end of the CDR3, since the read stops 1 residue before it. The chain joins TRBV31 to TRBJ1-2, with D unclear. V lost 0 bases, J lost 0 bases, and 8 bases lay in between. The length of the CDR3 is 14 residues. Germline V gene lookup returns CDR1 GKSSPN and CDR2 SITVG. CDR3 sequence reads: CAWSLVTTNSDYTF. The CDR3 DNA, read in part, is TGTGCCTGGAGTCTAGTTACAACAAACTCCGACTACACC.

A single count supports this clone. The gene names here belong to mouse. From the germline J gene comes the end of the CDR3, since the read stops 1 residue before it. V usage is TRBV23 and J usage is TRBJ1-2. In germline, CDR1 is KGHTA, CDR2 FQNQQP. The CDR3 runs to 17 residues. CDR3 sequence reads: CSSSQLAGGHANSDYTF. CDR3 DNA (partial): TGCTCCAGCAGTCAACTGGCAGGGGGGCATGCAAACTCCGACTACACC. Based on the CDR3 plus reference TRBV23 and TRBJ1-2, the full variable domain is DAAVTQKPRYLIKMKGQEAEMKCIPEKGHTAVFWYQQKQSKELKFLIYFQNQQPLDQIDMVKERFSAVCPSSSLCSLGIRTCEAEDSALYLCSSSQLAGGHANSDYTFGSGTRLLVI.

This clone was picked up a small number of times. Each gene name is a mouse one. The read finishes 1 residue shy of the CDR3 end, and the germline J gene is used to complete it. This chain connects TRBV13-3 to TRBJ2-7, with D uncertain. CDR1 and CDR2 (germline): NNHDY, SYVADS. The CDR3 is 13 amino acids. Trimming shortened V by 2 bases and J by 0 bases, and 6 bases separated the two germline ends. The CDR3 bases that were read are TGTGCCAGCAGTGAAGAGGGCTCCTATGAACAGTAC. Encoded protein: CASSEEGSYEQY. The whole CDR3 sequence is CASSEEGSYEQYF.

Turning to this clone: All gene names here are mouse names. The sequence runs out 1 residue before the end of the CDR3; the remainder is reconstructed from the germline J gene. The rearrangement joins TRBV2 to TRBJ1-4; the D gene is possibly TRBD1 (5 bases). Germline CDR1 LGHNA, CDR2 YSYQKL. CDR3 length: 16 residues. Trimming stripped 0 bases from V and 0 bases from J, with 8 bases between. CDR3 amino acids: CASSQDKGFSNERLFF. The part of the CDR3 DNA that was read is TGTGCCAGCAGCCAAGATAAGGGGTTTTCCAACGAAAGATTATTT.

To note about this clone: These gene names are mouse names. The read halts 1 residue ahead of the CDR3 end, with the missing end drawn from the germline J gene. This rearrangement joins TRBV15 to TRBJ1-1; no clear D gene. The V gene's germline CDR1 is SGHND and CDR2 FRSKSL. There are 13 residues in the CDR3. Trimming shortened V by 1 base and J by 1 base, and 4 bases separated the two germline ends. This CDR3 is CASSLDGNTEVFF. CDR3 DNA, as far as it was read: TGTGCCAGCAGTTTAGATGGGAACACAGAAGTCTTC.

A note on this clone: Gene names and germline match the mouse. The read comes to an end 1 residue before the CDR3 does, leaving the germline J gene to fill in the end. The V and J genes are TRBV13-3 and TRBJ2-1; D possibly corresponds to TRBD1 (5 bases). The germline CDR1 and CDR2 sequences are NNHDY and SYVADS. This CDR3 comprises 14 residues. Trimming took off 2 bases at V and 5 bases at J, with 11 bases between the two ends. The covered CDR3 bases are TGTGCCAGCAGTGAGCAGGGAATTGATGCTGAGCAGTTC. This encodes CASSEQGIDAEQF. The CDR3, in full, reads CASSEQGIDAEQFF.

About this clone itself: Gene names and germline refer to mouse. Sequencing ends 1 residue short of the CDR3 end; the germline J gene provides the rest. This chain joins TRBV3 and TRBJ1-5; tentative D call: TRBD1 (5 bases). V was cut by 2 bases and J by 8 bases, with 10 bases left in between. This CDR3 has 13 amino acids. Germline lookup yields CDR1 SNHLY and CDR2 FYNGKV (reference sequence). CDR3 DNA, as far as it was read: TGTGCCAGCAGCTTACAGCAGGGAGAGGCTCCGCTT. Protein sequence: CASSLQQGEAPL. The CDR3 as a whole reads CASSLQQGEAPLF.

Notes on this clone: Any gene name here is a mouse gene name. Read coverage stops 1 residue before the CDR3 terminus; the germline J gene supplies the remainder. The chain joins TRBV12-1 to TRBJ2-1; D not resolved. The V end lost 2 bases, the J end lost 4 bases, and 8 bases lay between the germline ends. In germline, CDR1 is SGHSN, CDR2 HYEKVE. This CDR3 comprises 13 residues. The DNA read from the CDR3 is TGTGCCAGCTCTCCGGCGGATTATGCTGAGCAGTTC. Its protein is CASSPADYAEQF. The full CDR3 sequence reads CASSPADYAEQFF.

Only one count was recorded for this clone. Each gene name is a mouse one. The read is 1 residue too short to cover the CDR3 end, so that end is filled in from the germline J gene. The gene calls are TRBV2 and TRBJ2-4; 11 nucleotides align to TRBD2. V lost 5 bases and J lost 4; bases outside the gene matches: 2. Germline V gives CDR1 LGHNA, CDR2 YSYQKL. CDR3 length equals 14 residues. The CDR3 protein is CASSGLGGENTLYF. The part of the CDR3 DNA that was read is TGTGCCAGCAGCGGACTGGGGGGAGAAAACACCTTGTAC.

The table lists this clone with a count of one. Any gene name here is a mouse gene name. Coverage ceases 1 residue before the CDR3 finishes, and the germline J gene fills in the end. The chain is built from TRBV4 and TRBJ1-4; D may be TRBD1 (6 bases). Germline V CDR1 and CDR2: LGHDT, YNNKQL (reference sequence). This CDR3 comprises 11 residues. Trimming stripped 8 bases from V and 7 bases from J, with 8 bases between. CDR3 protein: CASRGAERLFF. CDR3 DNA (partial): TGTGCCAGCCGGGGGGCCGAAAGATTATTT. Using reference TRBV4 and TRBJ1-4 for the parts outside the CDR3, the full variable domain is ETAVFQTPNYHVTQVGNEVSFNCKQTLGHDTMYWYKQDSKKLLKIMFSYNNKQLIVNETVPRRFSPQSSDKAHLNLRIKSVEPEDSAVYLCASRGAERLFFGHGTKLSVL.

Comment on this clone: These gene names are mouse names. The chain's CDR3 is CASSLEGTSAETLYF. CDR3 DNA, as far as it was read: TGTGCCAGCTCTCTCGAGGGGACTAGTGCAGAAACGCTGTAT. This rearrangement joins TRBV12-1 to TRBJ2-3, with D perhaps matching TRBD2 (6 bases). The read is 1 residue too short to cover the CDR3 end, so that end is filled in from the germline J gene. Trimming took 0 bases from V and 0 from J, leaving 9 bases between them. The V gene's germline CDR1 is SGHSN and CDR2 HYEKVE. The CDR3 has 15 amino acids.

On this clone itself: The gene symbols are mouse symbols. The read gets to within 1 residue of the CDR3 end, and the germline J gene fills in the rest. The V gene is TRBV24, the J gene TRBJ1-1, with a weak D call TRBD1 (5 bases). Germline values: CDR1 KGHTA, CDR2 FRNEEI. The V gene lost 6 bases and the J gene lost 3 bases, with 8 bases spanning the gap. The CDR3 consists of 12 residues. Here the CDR3 reads CASRLRDTEVFF. CDR3 DNA (partial): TGTGCCAGCAGGCTCAGGGACACAGAAGTCTTC.

As concerns this clone: Gene names refer to mouse genes. The CDR3 sequence is CAWRGTGQLYF. The sequenced CDR3 bases are TGTGCCTGGAGGGGCACCGGGCAGCTCTAC. This chain links TRBV31 with TRBJ2-2; D gene uncertain. Read data end 1 residue before the CDR3 end; the end is taken from the germline J gene. This CDR3 comprises 11 residues. Trimming took off 3 bases at V and 4 bases at J, with 3 bases between the two ends. CDR1 is GKSSPN, CDR2 SITVG, per germline.

Turning to this clone: Mouse names are used for the genes. The read falls 1 residue short of the CDR3 end, and the missing part is taken from the germline J gene. The gene calls are TRBV24 and TRBJ2-2, with D tentatively TRBD1 (5 bases). Germline-derived CDR1 and CDR2 are KGHTA and FRNEEI. CDR3 length: 14 residues. Trimming shortened V by 3 bases and J by 2 bases, and 7 bases separated the two germline ends. The sequenced CDR3 bases are TGTGCCAGCAGTCTCGCAGGGAACACCGGGCAGCTCTAC. It translates to CASSLAGNTGQLY. The entire CDR3 sequence reads CASSLAGNTGQLYF.

In regard to this clone: Each gene name is a mouse one. Sequencing ends 1 residue short of the CDR3 end; the germline J gene provides the rest. The chain has TRBV13-1 and TRBJ1-3; maybe TRBD1 (5 bases). Per the germline V gene, CDR1 is NSHNY and CDR2 is SYGAGN. The CDR3 contains 15 residues. V shed 3 bases and J shed 0 bases, with 10 bases lying between them. This CDR3 reads CASSGRQNSGNTLYF. The sequenced part of the CDR3 DNA is TGTGCCAGCAGTGGTCGACAGAATTCTGGAAATACGCTCTAT.

Notes on this clone: Mouse germline and gene names are used. The CDR3 end is not reached by the read, which stops 1 residue before it; the germline J gene fills it in. The rearrangement uses TRBV13-2 and TRBJ2-1; TRBD2 aligns across 11 bases. The V gene end was trimmed by 1 base and the J gene end by 3 bases; junction bases not matched to a gene: 3. The CDR3 has 16 residues. Germline loops: CDR1 NNHNN, CDR2 SYGAGS (reference sequence). The sequenced part of the CDR3 DNA is TGTGCCAGCGGTGATACGGGACTGGGGGTCTATGCTGAGCAGTTC. It codes for CASGDTGLGVYAEQF. The entire CDR3 reads CASGDTGLGVYAEQFF.

This clone was seen only once. All gene names here are mouse names. The read gets to within 1 residue of the CDR3 end, and the germline J gene fills in the rest. This chain joins TRBV12-1 and TRBJ2-2; a weak D match, TRBD2 (6 bases). This CDR3 contains 15 residues. Germline CDR1 and CDR2: SGHSN and HYEKVE. Trimming took off 0 bases at V and 0 bases at J, with 7 bases between the two ends. The CDR3 sequence is CASSLVGANTGQLYF. Partial CDR3 DNA: TGTGCCAGCTCTCTCGTGGGGGCAAACACCGGGCAGCTCTAC. Variable domain in full (rest from reference TRBV12-1 and TRBJ2-2): DSGVVQSPRHIIKEKGGRSVLTCIPISGHSNVVWYQQTLGKELKFLIQHYEKVERDKGFLPSRFSVQQFDDYHSEMNMSALELEDSAMYFCASSLVGANTGQLYFGEGSKLTVL.

Remarks on this clone: The gene symbols are mouse symbols. Coverage ceases 1 residue before the CDR3 finishes, and the germline J gene fills in the end. The chain employs TRBV4 and TRBJ2-1; 10 bases are shared with TRBD2. The CDR3 covers 14 residues. Per the germline V gene, CDR1 is LGHDT and CDR2 is YNNKQL (reference sequence). Trimming removed 6 bases from V and 4 bases from J; junction bases left unmatched: 3. The CDR3 loop is CASSTGGVYAEQFF. CDR3 DNA, as far as it was read: TGTGCCAGCAGTACTGGGGGGGTGTATGCTGAGCAGTTC.

To note about this clone: The gene symbols are mouse symbols. The CDR3 extends 1 residue past the end of the read, so its final part is completed from the germline J gene. The V call is TRBV31, the J call TRBJ2-7; 13 bases are shared with TRBD2. The CDR3 has 14 residues. CDR1 and CDR2 (germline): GKSSPN, SITVG. V dropped 0 bases and J dropped 5; count of bases not matched to a gene: 1. The CDR3 sequence is CAWSLGTGGDEQYF. The CDR3 bases that were read are TGTGCCTGGAGTCTAGGGACTGGGGGGGATGAACAGTAC.